This T cell receptor (beta chain) originates from a study of technical replicates of blood from a handful of donors. The table came from immunoSEQ multiplex PCR; TCRdb's copy has only in-frame clones and leaves some out. The repertoire holds fewer than 85,000 clones, with 94% as singletons. Germline CDR1 and CDR2: MNHEY and SVGAGI. Trimming cost V 7 bases and J 4 bases; bases outside gene matches: 5. The length of the CDR3 is 13 residues. V usage is TRBV6-5 and J usage is TRBJ2-5; 8 bases align to TRBD2. The receptor was derived from a human donor in good health. Sample: T cells isolated from PBMCs. The chain's CDR3 is CASTHLAGETQYF. Written as DNA, the CDR3 is TGTGCCAGCACCCATCTAGCGGGAGAGACCCAGTACTTC.